Here is one T cell receptor beta chain with its context. The record originates from a study of shared clonotypes between healthy human individuals. Genomic DNA belonging to each subset was distributed in equal measure over several immunoSEQ plates. The method was immunoSEQ multiplex PCR; TCRdb's version includes in-frame clones alone and lacks a portion of them. Of some 2,500,000 clones listed, 93% are singletons. The clonotype comes from a man between 18 and 29 years old in good health. Some clones in this sample may be carry-over from other donors' samples. Sequencing was carried out using naive CD4+ T cells from PBMCs. Subset noted: CD45RA+ positively selected.

The CDR3 spells CAIRQGLDSGELFF. Written as DNA, the CDR3 is TGTGCCATTCGACAGGGTCTTGACAGCGGGGAGCTGTTTTTT. The chain carries TRBV10-3 and TRBJ2-2, with 7 bases fitting TRBD1. Trimming at V came to 9 bases and at J to 7 bases, leaving 11 bases not matched to a gene. Germline CDR1 and CDR2: ENHRY and SYGVKD. The CDR3 covers 14 residues.